A single sample gave rise to the 27 T cell receptor beta chains below, sequenced in a study of T cell responses to AZD1222 COVID-19 vaccine. Using immunoSEQ multiplex PCR, the repertoire was profiled, and TCRdb retains in-frame clones only, with some absent. The repertoire holds more than 150,000 clones, with around 90% as singletons. The material sequenced was peripheral blood, taken on day 0 of AZD1222 vaccination. The source is an adult in good health.

J is TRBJ1-5 and V is TRBV2; 11 bases line up with TRBD1. CDR3 length: 13 residues. V lost 6 bases and J lost 5; bases outside the gene matches: 0. From germline, CDR1 is SNHLY and CDR2 FYNNEI. The CDR3 DNA sequence: TGTGCCAGCAGGGACAGGGGGCATCAGCCCCAGCATTTT. Protein: CASRDRGHQPQHF.

The chain has TRBV7-2 and TRBJ1-4; D is ambiguous. Trimming removed 4 bases at V and 7 bases at J, with 13 bases between. This CDR3 is built from 14 residues. Germline V CDR1 and CDR2: SGHTA, FQGNSA. The DNA of the CDR3 is TGTGCCAGCAGCTCCGGGAGCGGCTTTGAAAAACTGTTTTTT. This translates into CASSSGSGFEKLFF.

The V and J genes are TRBV27 and TRBJ2-3; D remains unclear. The germline V gene encodes CDR1 MNHEY and CDR2 SMNVEV (reference sequence). The CDR3 length is 11 residues. V lost 8 bases, J lost 2 bases, and 5 bases lay in between. The CDR3 here is CASVNTDTQYF. CDR3 DNA sequence: TGTGCCAGCGTAAACACAGATACGCAGTATTTT.

The gene calls are TRBV3-1 (or the pseudogene TRBV3-2) and TRBJ1-3; no firm D call. V was pared by 1 base and J by 1 base, with 8 bases between. The germline V gene encodes CDR1 LGHDT and CDR2 YNNKEL (reference sequence). The CDR3 is 15 residues long. The CDR3 DNA reads as TGTGCCAGCAGCCAAGCAGTGCGTTCTGGAAACACCATATATTTT. Translation: CASSQAVRSGNTIYF.

The chain links TRBV27 to TRBJ1-6, with D possibly matching TRBD1 (5 bases). V gave up 3 bases and J gave up 5 bases, with 11 bases separating them. Germline lookup yields CDR1 MNHEY and CDR2 SMNVEV (reference sequence). CDR3 size: 15 residues. CDR3 sequence: CASSLGELNNSPLHF. The CDR3 DNA reads as TGTGCCAGCAGTTTGGGGGAATTGAATAATTCACCCCTCCACTTT.

This chain connects TRBV2 to TRBJ1-1, with unresolved D. Trimming shortened V by 4 bases and J by 1 base, and 4 bases separated the two germline ends. CDR3 length equals 12 residues. Germline V gene data show CDR1 as SNHLY and CDR2 as FYNNEI. CDR3 sequence (DNA): TGTGCCAGCAGTGTCAGGAACACTGAAGCTTTCTTT. Amino acids: CASSVRNTEAFF. Full variable domain (remainder filled in from reference TRBV2 and TRBJ1-1): EPEVTQTPSHQVTQMGQEVILRCVPISNHLYFYWYRQILGQKVEFLVSFYNNEISEKSEIFDDQFSVERPDGSNFTLKIRSTKLEDSAMYFCASSVRNTEAFFGQGTRLTVV.

This chain joins TRBV5-4 and TRBJ2-7; 13 bases agree with TRBD2. Looked up from germline, CDR1 is SGHNT and CDR2 is YYREEE (reference sequence). The CDR3 covers 16 residues. The junction had 7 bases not matched to a gene; V was cut back by 4 bases and J by 3 bases. CDR3 loop: CASSPGGLAGDYEQYF. The CDR3 DNA reads TGTGCCAGCAGCCCGGGAGGACTAGCGGGAGACTACGAGCAGTACTTC.

CDR3 loop: CSARVDTIYF. The CDR3 nucleotides are TGCAGTGCTAGAGTAGACACCATATATTTT. The J gene is TRBJ1-3, the V gene TRBV20-1; no reliable D call. Germline loops: CDR1 DFQATT, CDR2 SNEGSKA (reference sequence). V shed 1 base and J shed 8 bases, with 3 bases lying between them. This CDR3 spans 10 amino acids.

The chain is built from TRBV15 and TRBJ2-5; 8 nucleotides agree with TRBD2. Trimming took 3 bases from V and 5 from J; bases not matched to a gene: 5. The CDR3 length is 14 residues. Germline assignment: CDR1 LNHNV and CDR2 YYDKDF (reference sequence). The CDR3 region has the DNA TGTGCCACCAGCAGTCCCGGACTAGCTGAGACCCAGTACTTC. This translates into CATSSPGLAETQYF.

J is TRBJ1-1 and V is TRBV18; D gene ambiguous. CDR1 and CDR2 from the germline V gene are KGHSH and LQKENI. The CDR3 consists of 12 residues. Between the trimmed V and J ends, which lost 8 bases and 3 bases, there was a span of 10 bases. The CDR3 nucleotides are TGTGCCAGCAGCCAGGCGGACACTGAAGCTTTCTTT. Protein: CASSQADTEAFF.

The gene calls are TRBV28 and TRBJ1-2; D gene unclear. V was clipped by 1 base and J by 4 bases, with 4 bases between them. Germline CDR1 is MDHEN and CDR2 is SYDVKM. The CDR3 totals 12 residues. The CDR3 loop is CASSLSIYGYTF. The CDR3 DNA sequence: TGTGCCAGCAGTTTATCTATCTATGGCTACACCTTC.

In this sample, this clone turned up a few times. J is TRBJ2-7 and V is TRBV11-1; D not resolved. With 4 bases removed from V and 3 bases from J, the gap between germline ends came to 13 bases. The CDR3 has 14 amino acids. Germline CDR1 reads SGHAT; CDR2 reads FQDESV (reference sequence). CDR3 region: CASSSRGNHYEQYF. CDR3 coding DNA: TGTGCCAGCAGCTCCCGTGGCAACCACTACGAGCAGTACTTC.

V and J are TRBV11-2 and TRBJ2-7; D ambiguous. This CDR3 has 16 residues. V shed 7 bases and J shed 0 bases, with 19 bases lying between them. Germline V CDR1 and CDR2: SGHAT, FQNNGV. The DNA for the CDR3 is TGTGCCAGCACTCTCTTACCTATGGGTGTCTCCTACGAGCAGTACTTC. Amino acid sequence: CASTLLPMGVSYEQYF.

This clone was observed a few times. The CDR3 region is CASSLFSGNEQYF. The CDR3 region has the DNA TGTGCCAGCAGTTTGTTTTCCGGGAACGAGCAGTACTTC. The chain links TRBV12-3 or TRBV12-4 to TRBJ2-7; D perhaps matches TRBD2 (5 bases). The CDR3 spans 13 residues. V lost 3 bases and J 5 bases, leaving 11 bases between the germline ends.

The chain carries TRBV19 and TRBJ1-5, with TRBD1 matching over 9 bases. The ends lost 6 bases at V and 11 bases at J; junction bases unmatched: 11. Germline V gene data show CDR1 as LNHDA and CDR2 as SQIVND (reference sequence). The CDR3 spans 14 residues. In DNA form, the CDR3 reads TGTGCCAGTAGCACGACAGGGGGTGGGTCAGCCCAGCATTTT. Residues: CASSTTGGGSAQHF. Combining the CDR3 with reference TRBV19 and TRBJ1-5 gives the whole variable domain DGGITQSPKYLFRKEGQNVTLSCEQNLNHDAMYWYRQDPGQGLRLIYYSQIVNDFQKGDIAEGYSVSREKKESFPLTVTSAQKNPTAFYLCASSTTGGGSAQHFGDGTRLSIL.

This chain joins TRBV27 and TRBJ2-7, with D tentatively TRBD2 (6 bases). This CDR3 has 16 residues. The germline V gene has CDR1 MNHEY and CDR2 SMNVEV (reference sequence). Deletions cut 3 bases from V and 2 bases from J, with 17 bases between. The CDR3 region is CASSLLVAGTTYEQYF. The CDR3 DNA follows: TGTGCCAGCAGTTTGCTGGTCGCGGGAACAACCTACGAGCAGTACTTC.

The rearrangement uses TRBV7-9 and TRBJ2-5, with 12 bases lining up with TRBD2. V lost 5 bases to trimming and J lost 9 bases; unmatched junction nucleotides: 10. This CDR3 spans 15 amino acids. Germline V gives CDR1 SEHNR, CDR2 FQNEAQ (reference sequence). The CDR3 here is CASSPRTSGTFAQYF. The DNA of the CDR3 is TGTGCCAGCAGCCCGAGGACTAGCGGGACCTTCGCCCAGTACTTC.

In its sample, this clone was seen a few times. The chain uses TRBV12-3 or TRBV12-4 and TRBJ1-2, with unresolved D. The V end lost 6 bases, the J end lost 4 bases, and 9 bases lay between the germline ends. The CDR3 runs to 12 residues. This CDR3 reads CASSQNLYGYTF. The CDR3 DNA reads as TGTGCCAGCAGCCAGAACCTCTATGGCTACACCTTC.

The gene calls are TRBV11-2 and TRBJ2-7, with 9 bases fitting TRBD1. The CDR3 spans 15 residues. The V gene's germline CDR1 is SGHAT and CDR2 FQNNGV. V trimming: 2 bases; J trimming: 2 bases; junction bases outside the gene matches: 4. The CDR3 DNA sequence: TGTGCCAGCAGCTTAAGTACAGGGGGCCCCTACGAGCAGTACTTC. Protein: CASSLSTGGPYEQYF.

CDR3 sequence: CASSLRAGGNNEQFF. As DNA, the CDR3 is TGTGCCAGCAGCTTACGAGCGGGGGGGAACAATGAGCAGTTCTTC. The V and J genes are TRBV7-6 and TRBJ2-1; 10 positions agree with TRBD2. Germline CDR1 and CDR2: SGHVS and FNYEAQ. The CDR3 length is 15 residues. V shed 2 bases, J shed 5 bases, and the junction held 3 bases outside the gene matches.

The chain combines TRBV6-5 with TRBJ1-3; maybe TRBD1 (5 bases). Per the germline V gene, CDR1 is MNHEY and CDR2 is SVGAGI. This CDR3 has 15 amino acids. Trimming cost V 2 bases and J 0 bases, with 8 bases left between them. The DNA of the CDR3 is TGTGCCAGCAGTTACAGAGGGGACTCTGGAAACACCATATATTTT. Translation: CASSYRGDSGNTIYF.

V gene TRBV19 combines with J gene TRBJ2-7; D is possibly TRBD2 (5 bases). V lost 1 base and J lost 0, with 10 bases in between. The CDR3 length is 15 residues. In germline, CDR1 is LNHDA, CDR2 SQIVND (reference sequence). CDR3 nucleotides: TGTGCCAGTAGTATAGCCCCCGGAGGCTCCTACGAGCAGTACTTC. Protein: CASSIAPGGSYEQYF.

The rearrangement uses TRBV24-1 and TRBJ2-1; TRBD2 is a possible D gene (6 bases). Germline V lookup: CDR1 KGHDR, CDR2 SFDVKD. V dropped 1 base and J dropped 9 bases, with 18 bases sitting between them. This CDR3 is 16 amino acids long. This CDR3 is CATSDFGAGTLSEQFF. The CDR3 DNA is TGTGCCACCAGTGATTTCGGGGCAGGGACTTTGAGTGAGCAGTTCTTC.

This chain joins TRBV13 and TRBJ1-1; TRBD1 matches at 9 bases. J lost 1 base, V lost 3 bases, and 3 bases had no gene match. CDR1 and CDR2 (germline): PRHDT, FYEKMQ (reference sequence). The CDR3 consists of 15 residues. The CDR3 protein is CASSLGQGSNTEAFF. CDR3 DNA: TGTGCCAGCAGCTTGGGACAGGGTTCGAACACTGAAGCTTTCTTT.

The chain has TRBV7-8 and TRBJ1-3; TRBD1 aligns across 8 bases. The germline V gene encodes CDR1 SGHVS and CDR2 FQNEAQ. Trimming took 5 bases from V and 0 from J; bases not matched to a gene: 12. This CDR3 has 18 residues. This chain's CDR3 is CASSLLGQAAFSGNTIYF. In DNA form, the CDR3 reads TGTGCCAGCAGCCTGCTGGGACAGGCCGCCTTCTCTGGAAACACCATATATTTT.

The chain has TRBV10-1 and TRBJ1-1, with D maybe TRBD1 (5 bases). With 5 bases removed from V and 6 bases from J, the gap between germline ends came to 19 bases. The germline gives CDR1 WNHNN, CDR2 SYGVQD (reference sequence). There are 15 residues in the CDR3. The CDR3 here is CASSPLSGAGAEAFF. CDR3 sequence (DNA): TGCGCCAGCAGTCCCCTATCCGGGGCGGGGGCTGAAGCTTTCTTT.

The J gene is TRBJ1-1, the V gene TRBV19; 9 bases fit TRBD1. The ends lost 4 bases at V and 0 bases at J; junction bases unmatched: 3. CDR3 length: 15 amino acids. Germline loops: CDR1 LNHDA, CDR2 SQIVND (reference sequence). CDR3 nucleotide sequence: TGTGCCAGTAGTAGGACAGGGGATTTGAACACTGAAGCTTTCTTT. The encoded protein is CASSRTGDLNTEAFF. The full variable domain, with the rest looked up from reference TRBV19 and TRBJ1-1, is DGGITQSPKYLFRKEGQNVTLSCEQNLNHDAMYWYRQDPGQGLRLIYYSQIVNDFQKGDIAEGYSVSREKKESFPLTVTSAQKNPTAFYLCASSRTGDLNTEAFFGQGTRLTVV.